These T cell receptor beta chains were read from a single sample in a study of OX40 agonist ivuxolimab in advanced cancers. Produced via immunoSEQ multiplex PCR; TCRdb's table is partial and in-frame only. The data show around 79,000 clones, about 82% seen once. The sample consisted of CD4+ or CD8+ T cells sorted from blood, taken in a trial of the OX40 agonist ivuxolimab. The source is an adult with an advanced solid tumor such as melanoma, head and neck, liver or kidney cancer. Both conserved end residues are part of each CDR3. Fields, in order: CDR3 protein, CDR3 length, J gene, V gene.

CDR3aa: CASSPIGERSIQYF
len: 14
j_gene: TRBJ2-4
v_gene: TRBV18

CDR3aa: CASKLAGGPLDVGNEQFF
len: 18
j_gene: TRBJ2-1
v_gene: TRBV5-6

CDR3aa: CASSTTYQETQYF
len: 13
j_gene: TRBJ2-5
v_gene: TRBV18

CDR3aa: CASSRYIGPTPEAFF
len: 15
j_gene: TRBJ1-1
v_gene: TRBV7-2

CDR3aa: CASSHPTGPQYF
len: 12
j_gene: TRBJ2-7
v_gene: TRBV6-5

CDR3aa: CASSKRGGPITDTQYF
len: 16
j_gene: TRBJ2-3
v_gene: TRBV21-1

CDR3aa: CASSLRTDYNSPLHF
len: 15
j_gene: TRBJ1-6
v_gene: TRBV5-1

CDR3aa: CASSLDRYSNQPQHF
len: 15
j_gene: TRBJ1-5
v_gene: TRBV2

CDR3aa: CASSQDRTGGLLNEQYF
len: 17
j_gene: TRBJ2-7
v_gene: TRBV4-2

CDR3aa: CASSPQGGKETQYF
len: 14
j_gene: TRBJ2-5
v_gene: TRBV6-5

CDR3aa: CASSYSRSAGGYEQYF
len: 16
j_gene: TRBJ2-7
v_gene: TRBV6-5

CDR3aa: CASRRGTGSGNTIYF
len: 15
j_gene: TRBJ1-3
v_gene: TRBV7-2

CDR3aa: CASSDPGGGDSPLHF
len: 15
j_gene: TRBJ1-6
v_gene: TRBV25-1

CDR3aa: CASSLAGDNQPQHF
len: 14
j_gene: TRBJ1-5
v_gene: TRBV7-2

CDR3aa: CASSSDRPNQPQHF
len: 14
j_gene: TRBJ1-5
v_gene: TRBV7-2

CDR3aa: CASSEQGRGYEQYF
len: 14
j_gene: TRBJ2-7
v_gene: TRBV7-2

CDR3aa: CASSSVQVDTQYF
len: 13
j_gene: TRBJ2-3
v_gene: TRBV5-6

CDR3aa: CASSRSIFTTNYGYTF
len: 16
j_gene: TRBJ1-2
v_gene: TRBV6-6

CDR3aa: CASSRAGDSPLHF
len: 13
j_gene: TRBJ1-6
v_gene: TRBV7-2

CDR3aa: CASSYGQNSPLHF
len: 13
j_gene: TRBJ1-6
v_gene: TRBV5-1

CDR3aa: CASSYSGQGIFYGYTF
len: 16
j_gene: TRBJ1-2
v_gene: TRBV6-5

CDR3aa: CASSQGVGGMQGQGYTF
len: 17
j_gene: TRBJ1-2
v_gene: TRBV4-2

CDR3aa: CASSARQGSLNTGELFF
len: 17
j_gene: TRBJ2-2
v_gene: TRBV14

CDR3aa: CASSLRSQGGSPLHF
len: 15
j_gene: TRBJ1-6
v_gene: TRBV7-2

CDR3aa: CASRSLAGVQETQYF
len: 15
j_gene: TRBJ2-5
v_gene: TRBV10-2

CDR3aa: CASSVAGYLGQPQHF
len: 15
j_gene: TRBJ1-5
v_gene: TRBV6-1

CDR3aa: CAWSGTGPTPAFF
len: 13
j_gene: TRBJ1-1
v_gene: TRBV30

CDR3aa: CASSPRDGGYEQYF
len: 14
j_gene: TRBJ2-7
v_gene: TRBV19

CDR3aa: CASGLDYSNQPQHF
len: 14
j_gene: TRBJ1-5
v_gene: TRBV12-5

CDR3aa: CASSPDQDLGYTF
len: 13
j_gene: TRBJ1-2
v_gene: TRBV14

CDR3aa: CASSNPLLSASQYF
len: 14
j_gene: TRBJ2-3
v_gene: TRBV19

CDR3aa: CASNPPGAEAFF
len: 12
j_gene: TRBJ1-1
v_gene: TRBV5-6

CDR3aa: CASGLDGGAGNTIYF
len: 15
j_gene: TRBJ1-3
v_gene: TRBV12-5

CDR3aa: CASSLSLSVNEQFF
len: 14
j_gene: TRBJ2-1
v_gene: TRBV7-3

CDR3aa: CASSLSSGSNEQYF
len: 14
j_gene: TRBJ2-7
v_gene: TRBV18

CDR3aa: CASSYDRGLYGYTF
len: 14
j_gene: TRBJ1-2
v_gene: TRBV5-1

CDR3aa: CASSRVSQNSPLHF
len: 14
j_gene: TRBJ1-6
v_gene: TRBV6-5

CDR3aa: CASSVVAQGNTGELFF
len: 16
j_gene: TRBJ2-2
v_gene: TRBV9

CDR3aa: CASSQEAQGDYGYTF
len: 15
j_gene: TRBJ1-2
v_gene: TRBV4-2

CDR3aa: CAWSLRRSYNEQFF
len: 14
j_gene: TRBJ2-1
v_gene: TRBV30

CDR3aa: CASRTGTGVAYEQYF
len: 15
j_gene: TRBJ2-7
v_gene: TRBV6-6

CDR3aa: CASSVATGGFGEQFF
len: 15
j_gene: TRBJ2-1
v_gene: TRBV9

CDR3aa: CASGPQGAYNEQFF
len: 14
j_gene: TRBJ2-1
v_gene: TRBV9

CDR3aa: CASSPDSDFTYEQYF
len: 15
j_gene: TRBJ2-7
v_gene: TRBV7-6

CDR3aa: CASRPGQSNSPLHF
len: 14
j_gene: TRBJ1-6
v_gene: TRBV19

CDR3aa: CAWSGGGQPQHF
len: 12
j_gene: TRBJ1-5
v_gene: TRBV30

CDR3aa: CASRPSGGRTDTQYF
len: 15
j_gene: TRBJ2-3
v_gene: TRBV4-3

CDR3aa: CAWSQSRADTQYF
len: 13
j_gene: TRBJ2-3
v_gene: TRBV30

CDR3aa: CSGEVQTYNEQFF
len: 13
j_gene: TRBJ2-1
v_gene: TRBV29-1